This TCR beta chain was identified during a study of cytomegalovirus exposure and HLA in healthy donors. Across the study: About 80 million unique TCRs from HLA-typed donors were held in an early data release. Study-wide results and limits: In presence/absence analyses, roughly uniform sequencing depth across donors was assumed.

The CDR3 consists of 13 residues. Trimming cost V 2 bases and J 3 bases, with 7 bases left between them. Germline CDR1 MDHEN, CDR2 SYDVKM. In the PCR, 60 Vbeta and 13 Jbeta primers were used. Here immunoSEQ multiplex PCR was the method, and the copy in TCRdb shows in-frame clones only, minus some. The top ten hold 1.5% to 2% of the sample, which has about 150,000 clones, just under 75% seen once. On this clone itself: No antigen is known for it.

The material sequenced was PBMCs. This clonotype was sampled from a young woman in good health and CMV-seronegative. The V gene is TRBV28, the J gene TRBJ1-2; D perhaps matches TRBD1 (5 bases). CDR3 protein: CASSLGRDYGYTF. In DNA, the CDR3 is TGTGCCAGCAGTTTAGGCAGGGACTATGGCTACACCTTC.